The 8 T cell receptor beta chains below come from one sample, sequenced in a study of shared clonotypes between healthy human individuals. CD45RO-negative, CCR7-selected cells formed the naive CD8 fraction, which excluded terminally differentiated effector memory CD45RA+ cells. Data came from immunoSEQ multiplex PCR; TCRdb stores just in-frame clones and leaves some out. The data contain under 600,000 clones, roughly 98% of them singletons. The sequencing sample was made of naive CD8+ T cells sorted from blood. The origin of the receptors is a man aged 25-45 years in good health.

This sequence joins TRBV5-1 and TRBJ2-7; 9 positions match TRBD2. There are 13 residues in the CDR3. V lost 6 bases, J lost 4 bases, and 5 bases stayed unmatched. Looked up from germline, CDR1 is SGHRS and CDR2 is YFSETQ. DNA for the CDR3: TGCGCCAGCACGTTAGCGGGAGCGTACGAGCAGTACTTC. This encodes CASTLAGAYEQYF.

The chain couples TRBV9 to TRBJ2-2, with unresolved D. The V gene's germline CDR1 is SGDLS and CDR2 YYNGEE. This CDR3 region has 12 residues. V lost 5 bases, J lost 2 bases, and 4 bases lay in between. The CDR3 spells CASRANTGELFF. In DNA, the CDR3 is TGTGCCAGCAGAGCAAACACCGGGGAGCTGTTTTTT.

The V call is TRBV13, the J call TRBJ2-1; a weak D match, TRBD2 (6 bases). V dropped 1 base and J dropped 5 bases, with 15 bases sitting between them. Germline CDR1 reads PRHDT; CDR2 reads FYEKMQ (reference sequence). The CDR3 totals 16 residues. The chain's CDR3 is CASSLVPGEGDNEQFF. In DNA, the CDR3 is TGTGCCAGCAGCTTAGTCCCGGGAGAGGGTGACAATGAGCAGTTCTTC.

The chain is built from TRBV2 and TRBJ2-7, with 7 bases identical to TRBD2. Trimming cost V 3 bases and J 5 bases; bases outside gene matches: 7. Germline V gene lookup returns CDR1 SNHLY and CDR2 FYNNEI. The length of the CDR3 is 14 residues. The CDR3 DNA sequence: TGTGCCAGCAGTGACTATGGACTAGGGCACGAGCAGTACTTC. Translated, it gives CASSDYGLGHEQYF.

The V call is TRBV30, the J call TRBJ1-5; 9 positions agree with TRBD1. Germline trimming cut 3 bases from V and 6 bases from J; bases unmatched to any gene: 6. This CDR3 region has 14 residues. Germline lookup yields CDR1 GTSNPN and CDR2 SVGIG (reference sequence). CDR3 DNA sequence: TGTGCCTGGAGCTACAGGGGGCTCGGTCAGCCCCAGCATTTT. It specifies CAWSYRGLGQPQHF.

This clone has a single count. This chain uses TRBV14 with TRBJ2-7; D uncertain. The CDR3 totals 14 residues. The V end was cut by 0 bases, the J end by 3 bases, with 9 bases between. CDR1 and CDR2 from the germline V gene are SGHDN and FVKESK. The CDR3: CASSQENNFYEQYF. In DNA form, the CDR3 reads TGTGCCAGCAGCCAAGAGAACAACTTCTACGAGCAGTACTTC.

The chain employs TRBV7-9 and TRBJ2-1; 8 bases are a match to TRBD2. The CDR3 length is 15 residues. Germline CDR1 and CDR2: SEHNR and FQNEAQ (reference sequence). With V trimmed by 4 bases and J by 2 bases, 4 bases remained unmatched. CDR3 region: CASSWVAGPYNEQFF. The CDR3, as DNA: TGTGCCAGCAGCTGGGTAGCGGGACCCTACAATGAGCAGTTCTTC.

The chain couples TRBV9 to TRBJ2-2, with D perhaps matching TRBD2 (5 bases). Between the trimmed V and J ends, which lost 2 bases and 0 bases, there was a span of 8 bases. The length of the CDR3 is 15 residues. Germline-derived CDR1 and CDR2 are SGDLS and YYNGEE. CDR3 coding DNA: TGTGCCAGCAGCGTCGGGATGGCGAACACCGGGGAGCTGTTTTTT. Translating it yields CASSVGMANTGELFF.